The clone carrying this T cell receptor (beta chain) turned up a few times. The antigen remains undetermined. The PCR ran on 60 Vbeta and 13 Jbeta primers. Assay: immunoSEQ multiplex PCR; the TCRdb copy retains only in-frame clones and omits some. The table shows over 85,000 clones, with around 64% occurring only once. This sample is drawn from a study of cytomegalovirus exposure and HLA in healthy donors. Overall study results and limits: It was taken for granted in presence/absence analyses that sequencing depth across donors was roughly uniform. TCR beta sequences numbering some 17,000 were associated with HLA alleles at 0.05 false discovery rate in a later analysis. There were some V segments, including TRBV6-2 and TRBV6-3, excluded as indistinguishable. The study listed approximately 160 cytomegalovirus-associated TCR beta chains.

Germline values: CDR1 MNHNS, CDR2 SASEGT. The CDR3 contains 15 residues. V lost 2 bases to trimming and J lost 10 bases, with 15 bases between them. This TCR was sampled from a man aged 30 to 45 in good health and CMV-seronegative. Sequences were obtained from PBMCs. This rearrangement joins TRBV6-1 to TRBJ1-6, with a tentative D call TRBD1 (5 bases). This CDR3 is CASSEMGQGLSPLHF. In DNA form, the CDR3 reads TGTGCCAGCAGTGAAATGGGGCAGGGCCTCTCACCCCTCCACTTT.